The T cell receptor (beta chain) described here comes from a study of T cells in Graves' hyperthyroidism and ophthalmopathy. The ends lost 0 bases at V and 6 bases at J; junction bases unmatched: 15. CDR1 is LNHNV and CDR2 is YYDKDF in the germline V gene (reference sequence). The CDR3 consists of 19 residues. In its sample, this clonotype was seen many times. The source material, RNA transcripts, was used to amplify TCR beta CDR3 regions. When the TCR CDR3 underwent first-round RT-PCR, the HTBI primer set was used. TCRdb ran MiXCR on the multiplex PCR reads and lists one entry per CDR3 protein. The profile shows some 400,000 distinct CDR3 sequences, 13% of them singletons.

The origin of this receptor is a man aged 30-40 years with Graves' hyperthyroidism that later progressed to Graves' ophthalmopathy. This rearrangement joins TRBV15 to TRBJ2-1, with 9 bases identical to TRBD1. Sequenced: blood. The CDR3 DNA reads TGTGCCACCAGCAGAGATGGGAGTTCCGGGACAGGGACAGGCAATGAGCAGTTCTTC. Translation: CATSRDGSSGTGTGNEQFF.